The 18 T cell receptor beta chains below were found in one sample sequenced in a study of blood T cell repertoires in COVID-19. Method: immunoSEQ multiplex PCR; TCRdb's copy keeps in-frame clones and lacks some. This table holds about 93,000 clones, roughly 80% found once. Sequenced material: peripheral blood. The receptor set was obtained from a human donor in a cohort sampled during active COVID-19.

The chain links TRBV18 to TRBJ1-2, with 7 bases lining up with TRBD1. V dropped 1 base and J dropped 3; count of bases not matched to a gene: 11. The CDR3 contains 17 residues. Germline V gene sequence: CDR1 KGHSH, CDR2 LQKENI. The CDR3 coding sequence is TGTGCCAGCTCACCACTTACGGGACAGACTGCTGACTATGGCTACACCTTC. Its protein product is CASSPLTGQTADYGYTF.

The gene calls are TRBV7-9 and TRBJ2-3, with D hard to call. The CDR3 runs 12 residues. The germline CDR1 and CDR2 sequences are SEHNR and FQNEAQ (reference sequence). V shed 6 bases and J shed 8 bases, with 12 bases lying between them. The CDR3 loop reads CASRPLDGTQYF. DNA for the CDR3: TGTGCCAGCAGACCTCTAGATGGTACGCAGTATTTT.

The chain couples TRBV5-1 to TRBJ2-3; 7 bases fit TRBD2. The CDR3 spans 17 residues. Germline loops: CDR1 SGHRS, CDR2 YFSETQ. V was clipped by 4 bases and J by 2 bases; unmatched bases: 13. CDR3 sequence (DNA): TGCGCCAGCAGCGCCGGCCTGAGCGGGACGAACACAGATACGCAGTATTTT. Translating gives CASSAGLSGTNTDTQYF.

The rearrangement joins TRBV5-1 to TRBJ2-3; D remains ambiguous. The V gene's germline CDR1 is SGHRS and CDR2 YFSETQ. The germline V and J ends were trimmed by 4 bases and 1 base, with 10 bases remaining between them. CDR3 size: 14 residues. CDR3 loop: CASSPGGRTDTQYF. The CDR3 DNA reads as TGCGCCAGCAGCCCCGGTGGGCGCACAGATACGCAGTATTTT.

The chain is built from TRBV5-6 and TRBJ2-3; 8 nucleotides align to TRBD1. Germline V gives CDR1 SGHDT, CDR2 YYEEEE. V lost 3 bases to trimming and J lost 2 bases; unmatched junction nucleotides: 2. The length of the CDR3 is 14 residues. CDR3 sequence reads: CASSWTGPTDTQYF. CDR3 in DNA: TGTGCCAGCAGCTGGACAGGGCCCACAGATACGCAGTATTTT.

The chain has TRBV5-4 and TRBJ2-1; D perhaps matches TRBD2 (6 bases). The CDR3 loop spans 14 amino acids. V lost 1 base to trimming and J lost 4 bases, with 9 bases between them. Germline V lookup: CDR1 SGHNT, CDR2 YYREEE (reference sequence). The CDR3 loop is CASSLRERYNEQFF. CDR3 coding DNA: TGTGCCAGCAGCTTGCGGGAGAGGTACAATGAGCAGTTCTTC.

The rearrangement links TRBV6-5 to TRBJ1-2; TRBD1 aligns across 11 bases. Looked up from germline, CDR1 is MNHEY and CDR2 is SVGAGI. The CDR3 is 14 residues long. V gave up 4 bases and J gave up 8 bases; unmatched junction bases: 6. Here the CDR3 reads CASSWGTGGWGYTF. The CDR3 coding sequence is TGTGCCAGCAGTTGGGGGACAGGGGGATGGGGCTACACCTTC.

With regard to this clone: The junction differs from germline at one of its ends, possibly a read error. V and J are TRBV6-6 and TRBJ1-5, with 7 bases matching TRBD1. Germline assignment: CDR1 MNHNY and CDR2 SVGAGI (reference sequence). There are 15 residues in the CDR3. The CDR3: CASSNSGQSSQSQHF. CDR3 coding DNA: TGTGCCAGCAGCAATTCGGGACAGTCCAGTCAGTCCCAGCATTTT.

CDR3 in DNA: TGTGCCAGCAGTTCAGGTCTCCGAGGGAAGGGTTCACCCCTCCACTTT. It yields the protein CASSSGLRGKGSPLHF. The chain employs TRBV28 and TRBJ1-6, with unresolved D. The germline CDR1 and CDR2 sequences are MDHEN and SYDVKM. The CDR3 loop spans 16 amino acids. The V gene lost 4 bases and the J gene lost 9 bases, with 19 bases spanning the gap. The full variable domain, rest sourced from reference TRBV28 and TRBJ1-6, is DVKVTQSSRYLVKRTGEKVFLECVQDMDHENMFWYRQDPGLGLRLIYFSYDVKMKEKGDIPEGYSVSREKKERFSLILESASTNQTSMYLCASSSGLRGKGSPLHFGNGTRLTVT.

The chain is built from TRBV5-5 and TRBJ2-5; 7 bases fit TRBD2. In germline, CDR1 is SGHKS, CDR2 YYEKEE (reference sequence). The CDR3 spans 15 residues. V lost 0 bases, J lost 5 bases, and 7 bases stayed unmatched. The CDR3 here is CASSLEGGPGETQYF. The DNA of the CDR3 is TGTGCCAGCAGCTTGGAGGGAGGGCCCGGGGAGACCCAGTACTTC.

CDR3 nucleotides: TGCGCCAGCAGCCAAGATATGCGGTACGGGGTCGGTCAGCCCCAGCATTTT. Translated: CASSQDMRYGVGQPQHF. J is TRBJ1-5 and V is TRBV4-1, with unresolved D. V lost 0 bases to trimming and J lost 6 bases, with 18 bases between them. This CDR3 spans 17 amino acids. Germline CDR1 MGHRA, CDR2 YSYEKL.

The CDR3 sequence is CASSFSQGLGEAFF. In DNA form, the CDR3 reads TGTGCCAGCAGCTTTTCCCAGGGGCTCGGTGAAGCTTTCTTT. The J gene is TRBJ1-1, the V gene TRBV5-4; a possible D gene is TRBD1 (6 bases). Trimming pared 2 bases from V and 7 bases from J, leaving 15 bases between. This CDR3 comprises 14 residues. In germline, CDR1 is SGHNT, CDR2 YYREEE (reference sequence).

In this sample, this clone turned up many times. This chain links TRBV27 with TRBJ1-6; D unclear. V lost 7 bases, J lost 10 bases, and 17 bases lay in between. Germline V lookup: CDR1 MNHEY, CDR2 SMNVEV (reference sequence). The CDR3 covers 14 residues. Here the CDR3 reads CASTTTAGWSPLHF. The DNA of the CDR3 is TGTGCCAGCACCACGACGGCGGGCTGGTCACCCCTCCACTTT.

The chain couples TRBV2 to TRBJ2-7, with TRBD2 matching 9 bases. The CDR3 is 13 residues long. Germline loops: CDR1 SNHLY, CDR2 FYNNEI. V dropped 4 bases and J dropped 5; count of bases not matched to a gene: 3. The CDR3 DNA sequence: TGTGCCAGCAGTGCCCTAGCGGGAAACGAGCAGTACTTC. This codes for CASSALAGNEQYF.

This chain links TRBV5-4 with TRBJ2-5; 11 bases are shared with TRBD2. Germline-derived CDR1 and CDR2 are SGHNT and YYREEE (reference sequence). The junction had 6 bases not matched to a gene; V was cut back by 0 bases and J by 5 bases. The CDR3 runs 16 residues. CDR3 sequence (DNA): TGTGCCAGCAGCTTGGGGCTAGCGGGGGGCGTGGAGACCCAGTACTTC. This sequence encodes CASSLGLAGGVETQYF.

The chain combines TRBV5-8 with TRBJ2-7; D uncertain. Trimming removed 1 base from V and 2 bases from J, with 7 bases in between. The CDR3 consists of 13 residues. The germline CDR1 and CDR2 sequences are SGHTS and YDEGEE. CDR3 region: CASSLNSAYEQYF. The CDR3 DNA is TGTGCCAGCAGCTTGAATTCGGCCTACGAGCAGTACTTC. The variable domain in full, completed from reference TRBV5-8 and TRBJ2-7, reads EAGVTQSPTHLIKTRGQQATLRCSPISGHTSVYWYQQALGLGLQFLLWYDEGEERNRGNFPPRFSGRQFPNYSSELNVNALELEDSALYLCASSLNSAYEQYFGPGTRLTVT.

The chain employs TRBV28 and TRBJ2-1; TRBD1 agrees at 8 bases. The CDR3 length is 16 residues. The germline gives CDR1 MDHEN, CDR2 SYDVKM. Losses at the gene ends were 7 bases for V and 4 bases for J; bases not matched to a gene: 12. CDR3 bases: TGTGCCAGCATTTCGTTAGGGCAGGGGGCTTACAATGAGCAGTTCTTC. It is translated as CASISLGQGAYNEQFF.

Only a few counts were recorded for this clone. This chain uses TRBV5-1 with TRBJ2-2; TRBD1 matches at 9 bases. The CDR3 runs 15 residues. Looked up from germline, CDR1 is SGHRS and CDR2 is YFSETQ. V lost 0 bases, J lost 5 bases, and 2 bases stayed unmatched. CDR3 coding DNA: TGCGCCAGCAGCTTGGGACAGGGGGGTACCGGGGAGCTGTTTTTT. Amino acids: CASSLGQGGTGELFF.